The table lists the clone carrying this T cell receptor (beta chain) with a few counts. Its antigen is undetermined. The study ran its PCR with 60 Vbeta and 13 Jbeta primers. Generated by immunoSEQ multiplex PCR, the TCRdb table keeps only in-frame clones and is missing some. The sample contains under 200,000 clones, roughly 77% of which appear only once. This sample was included in a study of cytomegalovirus exposure and HLA in healthy donors. Study-wide findings and caveats: In a later analysis, TCR beta V- and J-gene trimming showed a link to a missense DCLRE1C variant.

With 8 bases removed from V and 7 bases from J, the gap between germline ends came to 24 bases. CDR1 is SEHNR and CDR2 is FQNEAQ in the germline V gene (reference sequence). CDR3 size: 15 residues. This sequence joins TRBV7-9 and TRBJ2-7, with D possibly TRBD1 on 5 matching bases. Sequencing was done on a sample of PBMCs. This clonotype was obtained from a man aged 35 to 55 in good health and CMV-seropositive. The CDR3 reads CASETSSQAGREQYF. The CDR3 region has the DNA TGTGCCAGCGAAACCTCCTCCCAGGCAGGGCGGGAGCAGTACTTC.